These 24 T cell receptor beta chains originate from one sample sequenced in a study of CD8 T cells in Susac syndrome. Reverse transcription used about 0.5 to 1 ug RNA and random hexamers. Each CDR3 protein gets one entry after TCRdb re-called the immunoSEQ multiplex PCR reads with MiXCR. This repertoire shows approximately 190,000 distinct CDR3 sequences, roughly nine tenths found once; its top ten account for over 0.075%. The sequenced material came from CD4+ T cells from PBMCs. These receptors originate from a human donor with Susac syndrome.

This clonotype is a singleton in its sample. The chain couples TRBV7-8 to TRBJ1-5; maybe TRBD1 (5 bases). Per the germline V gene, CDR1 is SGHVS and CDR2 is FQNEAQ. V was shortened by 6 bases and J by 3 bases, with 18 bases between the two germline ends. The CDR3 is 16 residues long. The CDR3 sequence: CASSSEGAGYNQPQHF. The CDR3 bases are TGTGCCAGCAGTTCGGAAGGGGCAGGCTACAATCAGCCCCAGCATTTT.

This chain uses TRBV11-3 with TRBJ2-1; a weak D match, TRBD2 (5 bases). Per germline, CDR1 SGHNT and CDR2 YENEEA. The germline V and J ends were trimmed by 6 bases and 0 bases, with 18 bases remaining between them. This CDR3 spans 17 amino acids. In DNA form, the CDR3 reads TGTGCCAGCAGTACCACAGCGGACCGATTCTCCTACAATGAGCAGTTCTTC. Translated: CASSTTADRFSYNEQFF.

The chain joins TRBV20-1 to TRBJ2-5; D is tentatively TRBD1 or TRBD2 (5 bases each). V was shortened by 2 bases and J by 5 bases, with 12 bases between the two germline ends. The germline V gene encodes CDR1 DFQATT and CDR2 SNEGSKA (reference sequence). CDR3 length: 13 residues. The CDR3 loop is CSARIGRDETQYF. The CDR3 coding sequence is TGCAGTGCTAGAATCGGCAGGGACGAGACCCAGTACTTC.

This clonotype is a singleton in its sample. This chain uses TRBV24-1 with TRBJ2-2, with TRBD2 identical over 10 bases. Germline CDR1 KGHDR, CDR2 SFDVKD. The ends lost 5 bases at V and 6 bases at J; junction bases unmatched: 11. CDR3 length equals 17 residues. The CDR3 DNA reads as TGTGCCACCAGTGCGTCTAGCGGGGGTTTTGCCCCCGGGGAGCTGTTTTTT. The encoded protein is CATSASSGGFAPGELFF.

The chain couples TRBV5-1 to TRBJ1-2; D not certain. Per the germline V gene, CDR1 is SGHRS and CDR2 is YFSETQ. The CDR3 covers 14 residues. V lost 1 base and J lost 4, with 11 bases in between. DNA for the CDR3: TGCGCCAGCAGCTTGACGCTGGAGGGCTATGGCTACACCTTC. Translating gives CASSLTLEGYGYTF.

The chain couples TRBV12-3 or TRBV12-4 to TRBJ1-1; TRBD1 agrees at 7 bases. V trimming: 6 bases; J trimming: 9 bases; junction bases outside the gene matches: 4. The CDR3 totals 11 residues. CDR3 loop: CASSRDRQAFF. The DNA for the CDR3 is TGTGCCAGCAGCCGGGACAGACAAGCTTTCTTT.

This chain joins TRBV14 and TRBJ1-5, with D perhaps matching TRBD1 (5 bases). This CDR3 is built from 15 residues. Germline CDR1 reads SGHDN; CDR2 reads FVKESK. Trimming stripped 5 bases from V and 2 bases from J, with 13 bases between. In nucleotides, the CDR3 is TGTGCCAGCAGCTCAGGGTCGTCCGGCAATCAGCCCCAGCATTTT. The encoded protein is CASSSGSSGNQPQHF.

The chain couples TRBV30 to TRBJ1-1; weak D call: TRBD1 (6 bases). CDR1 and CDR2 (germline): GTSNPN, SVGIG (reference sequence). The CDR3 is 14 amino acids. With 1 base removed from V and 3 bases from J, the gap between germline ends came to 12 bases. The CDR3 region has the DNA TGTGCCTGGAGTGCAATTACAGGGTACACTGAAGCTTTCTTT. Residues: CAWSAITGYTEAFF.

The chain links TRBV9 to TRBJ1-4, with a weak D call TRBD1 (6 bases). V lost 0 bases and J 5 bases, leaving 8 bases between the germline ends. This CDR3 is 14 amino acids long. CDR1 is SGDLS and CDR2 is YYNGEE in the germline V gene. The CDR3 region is CASSVEGHNEKLFF. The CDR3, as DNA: TGTGCCAGCAGCGTAGAGGGACACAATGAAAAACTGTTTTTT.

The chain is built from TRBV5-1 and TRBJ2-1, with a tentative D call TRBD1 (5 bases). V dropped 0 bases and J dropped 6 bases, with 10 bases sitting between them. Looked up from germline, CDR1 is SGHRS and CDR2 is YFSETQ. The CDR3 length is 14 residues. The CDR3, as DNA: TGCGCCAGCAGCTTGGAGGCAGGGCCCAATGAGCAGTTCTTC. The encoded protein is CASSLEAGPNEQFF.

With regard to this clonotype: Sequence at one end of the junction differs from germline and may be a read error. The CDR3 DNA sequence: TGTGCCAGCATTTTACAAATGGGCTCGGATACGCAGTATTTT. This gives the protein CASILQMGSDTQYF. The rearrangement uses TRBV28 and TRBJ2-3; the D is unclear. This CDR3 contains 14 residues. CDR1 MDHEN and CDR2 SYDVKM come from the germline V gene.

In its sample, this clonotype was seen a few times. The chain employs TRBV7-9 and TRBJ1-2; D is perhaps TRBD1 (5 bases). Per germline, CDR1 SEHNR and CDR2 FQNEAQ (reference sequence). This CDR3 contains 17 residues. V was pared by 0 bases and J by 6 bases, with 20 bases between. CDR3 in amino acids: CASSLAAKGSGGDGYTF. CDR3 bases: TGTGCCAGCAGCTTAGCGGCAAAAGGGAGTGGGGGTGATGGCTACACCTTC.

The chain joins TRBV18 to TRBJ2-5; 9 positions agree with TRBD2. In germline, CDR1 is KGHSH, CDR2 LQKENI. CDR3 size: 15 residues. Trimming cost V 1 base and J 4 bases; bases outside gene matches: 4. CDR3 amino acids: CASSPLAGEGETQYF. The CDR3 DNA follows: TGTGCCAGCTCACCACTAGCGGGAGAGGGAGAGACCCAGTACTTC. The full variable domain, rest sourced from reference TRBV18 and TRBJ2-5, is NAGVMQNPRHLVRRRGQEARLRCSPMKGHSHVYWYRQLPEEGLKFMVYLQKENIIDESGMPKERFSAEFPKEGPSILRIQQVVRGDSAAYFCASSPLAGEGETQYFGPGTRLLVL.

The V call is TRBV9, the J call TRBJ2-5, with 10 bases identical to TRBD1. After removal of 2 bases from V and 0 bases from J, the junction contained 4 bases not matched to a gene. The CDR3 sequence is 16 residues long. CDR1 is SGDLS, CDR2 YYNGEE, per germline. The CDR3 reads CASSVWDRGYQETQYF. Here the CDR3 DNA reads TGTGCCAGCAGCGTGTGGGACAGGGGATACCAAGAGACCCAGTACTTC.

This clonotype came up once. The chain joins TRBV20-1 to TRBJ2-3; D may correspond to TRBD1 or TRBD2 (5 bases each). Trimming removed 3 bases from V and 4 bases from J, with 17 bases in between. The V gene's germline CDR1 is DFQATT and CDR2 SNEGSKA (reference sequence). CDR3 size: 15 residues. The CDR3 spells CSASGLAGLSDTQYF. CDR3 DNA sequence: TGCAGTGCTAGCGGCCTAGCAGGGTTGTCAGATACGCAGTATTTT.

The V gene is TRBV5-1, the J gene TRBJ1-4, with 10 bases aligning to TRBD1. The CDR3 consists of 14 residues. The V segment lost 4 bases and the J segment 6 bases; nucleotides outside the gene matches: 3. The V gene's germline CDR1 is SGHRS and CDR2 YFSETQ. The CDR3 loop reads CASSTGQGDEKLFF. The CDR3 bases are TGCGCCAGCAGCACCGGACAGGGGGATGAAAAACTGTTTTTT.

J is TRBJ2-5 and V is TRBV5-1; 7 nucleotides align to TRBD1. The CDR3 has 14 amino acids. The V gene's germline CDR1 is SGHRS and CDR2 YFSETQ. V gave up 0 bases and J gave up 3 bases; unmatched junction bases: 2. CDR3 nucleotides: TGCGCCAGCAGCTTGGTAGGGGGCGAAGAGACCCAGTACTTC. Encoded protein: CASSLVGGEETQYF.

The CDR3 sequence is CASSDTGTATGELFF. DNA of the CDR3: TGCGCCAGCAGCGACACCGGGACAGCCACCGGGGAGCTGTTTTTT. The V and J genes are TRBV5-1 and TRBJ2-2; TRBD1 matches 7 bases. Unmatched junction bases numbered 7, after V lost 4 bases and J lost 4 bases. Germline CDR1 and CDR2: SGHRS and YFSETQ. The CDR3 runs 15 residues.

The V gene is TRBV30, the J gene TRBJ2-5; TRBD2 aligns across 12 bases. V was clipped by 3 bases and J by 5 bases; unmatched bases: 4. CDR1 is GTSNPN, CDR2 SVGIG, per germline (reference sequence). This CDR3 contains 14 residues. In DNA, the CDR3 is TGTGCCTGGAGGACTAGCGGGGGAGGTGAGACCCAGTACTTC. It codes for CAWRTSGGGETQYF.

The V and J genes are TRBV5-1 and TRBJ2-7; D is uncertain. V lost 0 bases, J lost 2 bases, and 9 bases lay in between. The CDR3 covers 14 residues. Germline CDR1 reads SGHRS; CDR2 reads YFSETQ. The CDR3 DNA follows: TGCGCCAGCAGCTTGGAGTCAGGTACCTACGAGCAGTACTTC. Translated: CASSLESGTYEQYF.

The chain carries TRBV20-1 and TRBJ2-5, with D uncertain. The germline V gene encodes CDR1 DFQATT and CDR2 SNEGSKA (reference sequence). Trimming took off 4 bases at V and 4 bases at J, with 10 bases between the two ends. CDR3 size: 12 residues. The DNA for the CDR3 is TGCAGTGCTACAGCAGTCCCAGAGACCCAGTACTTC. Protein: CSATAVPETQYF.

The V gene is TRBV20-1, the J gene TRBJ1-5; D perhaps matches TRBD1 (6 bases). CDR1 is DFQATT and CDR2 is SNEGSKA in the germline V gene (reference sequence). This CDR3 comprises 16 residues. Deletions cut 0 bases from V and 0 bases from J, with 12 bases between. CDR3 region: CSARDLTGSSNQPQHF. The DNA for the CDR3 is TGCAGTGCTAGAGATTTGACAGGCAGTAGCAATCAGCCCCAGCATTTT.

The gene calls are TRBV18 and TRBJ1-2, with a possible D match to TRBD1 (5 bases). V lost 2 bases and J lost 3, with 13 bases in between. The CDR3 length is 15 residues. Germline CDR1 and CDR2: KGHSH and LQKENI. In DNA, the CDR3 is TGTGCCAGCTCACCAGGGACCGGGAACGACTATGGCTACACCTTC. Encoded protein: CASSPGTGNDYGYTF.

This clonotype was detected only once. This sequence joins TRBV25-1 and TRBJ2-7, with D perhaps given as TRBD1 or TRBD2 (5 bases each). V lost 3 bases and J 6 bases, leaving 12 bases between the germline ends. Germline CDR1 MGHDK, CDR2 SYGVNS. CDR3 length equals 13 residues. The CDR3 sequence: CASSERGIGEQYF. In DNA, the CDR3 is TGTGCCAGCAGTGAGAGGGGTATTGGCGAGCAGTACTTC.